These 6 T cell receptor beta chains were sequenced from one sample in a study of regulatory T cells in long-lasting Graves disease. Construction of the TCR beta libraries employed iRepertoire HTBI primers in conjunction with Arm-PCR of CDR3 regions. TCRdb reprocessed the multiplex PCR reads with MiXCR, giving one entry per CDR3 protein. The repertoire includes around 450,000 distinct CDR3 sequences, about 15% of them detected once, and roughly 7.7% sits in the top ten. Time point described: newly diagnosed GD, antithyroid drugs for less than 3 months. After RNA was extracted from PBMCs, the TCR library was made from it. Another study also made use of these data, one on T cells in Graves' hyperthyroidism and ophthalmopathy.

This specimen was peripheral blood mononuclear cells (PBMCs), taken at new diagnosis, from a patient treated with antithyroid drugs. These receptors all stem from a woman aged 40 to 50 with Graves disease.

The chain links TRBV19 to TRBJ2-2; D may be TRBD1 (7 bases). V was shortened by 3 bases and J by 5 bases, with 13 bases between the two germline ends. The CDR3 extends over 15 amino acids. The germline gives CDR1 LNHDA, CDR2 SQIVND (reference sequence). This CDR3 is CASSILQGRTGELFF. DNA for the CDR3: TGTGCCAGTAGTATCCTACAGGGGAGGACCGGGGAGCTGTTTTTT.

Comments on this clonotype: One base away lies a much larger clone, so this may be a sequencing read error. The chain joins TRBV12-3 or TRBV12-4 to TRBJ1-2; a weak D match, TRBD1 (6 bases). The CDR3 sequence is 15 residues long. The V end lost 5 bases, the J end lost 0 bases, and 13 bases lay between the germline ends. The CDR3 DNA is TGTGCCAGCAGTCCGCACAGGGTAGCTAACTATGGCTACACCTTC. Protein product: CASSPHRVANYGYTF.

The V and J genes are TRBV10-2 and TRBJ2-1; TRBD2 matches at 10 bases. The CDR3 is 15 amino acids. J gave up 7 bases and V 6 bases, and 9 bases lay outside the gene matches. CDR1 and CDR2 (germline): WSHSY, SAAADI. The CDR3 DNA sequence: TGCGCCAGCAGGGTAACCGGGACTAGCGATAATGAGCAGTTCTTC. Encoded protein: CASRVTGTSDNEQFF.

CDR3 nucleotide sequence: TGCAGTGCTGCACTGGGACTAGCGGGAGCCGGAGATACGCAGTATTTT. Translated: CSAALGLAGAGDTQYF. The chain is built from TRBV20-1 and TRBJ2-3; TRBD2 aligns across 14 bases. Germline values: CDR1 DFQATT, CDR2 SNEGSKA (reference sequence). CDR3 length: 16 residues. V lost 5 bases, J lost 5 bases, and 9 bases stayed unmatched.

At least ten counts were recorded for this clonotype. The chain links TRBV12-3 or TRBV12-4 to TRBJ2-5; D is uncertain. The CDR3 sequence is 13 residues long. Trimming shortened V by 6 bases and J by 5 bases, and 13 bases separated the two germline ends. The CDR3 region is CASSTVGGETQYF. In nucleotides, the CDR3 is TGTGCCAGCAGCACGGTCGGTGGGGAGACCCAGTACTTC.

This clonotype has at least ten counts. Because the CDR3's place on the DNA is in doubt, the DNA is left out and the CDR3 is given as listed by TCRdb. The chain recombines TRBV28 with TRBJ2-1; TRBD2, the table's D call, was not compared with the DNA. Germline V gene lookup returns CDR1 MDHEN and CDR2 SYDVKM. The CDR3 adds up to 17 amino acids, both ends counted. The CDR3 sequence is CASSSSGASGIYNEQFF.